This TCR beta chain appears in the sequencing data of a study of T-cell reconstitution after alpha-beta-depleted transplantation in children. Study conclusions and caveats: Expanded clones from the graft, numbering several hundred, reportedly supplied alpha-beta T cells about two months after transplant.

Researchers prepared the TCRbeta library using unique molecular identifiers, the study reports. In TCRdb, the PCR reads were re-called with MiXCR into one record per CDR3 protein. The data show approximately 1,000,000 distinct CDR3 sequences, 25% to 35% seen once. About this clonotype: The target antigen is unknown.

This receptor was identified in a boy younger than two who had a stem cell transplant for SCID, so the T cells may come from the graft donor. Source: PBMCs, mostly from graft donor cells, taken 360 days after TCRalphabeta/CD19-depleted stem cell transplant.

The CDR3 here is CASSVLSGLTMDTQYF. The CDR3 DNA reads as TGTGCCAGCAGCGTTCTTTCGGGTCTCACAATGGATACGCAGTATTTT. This sequence joins TRBV9 and TRBJ2-3; D gene unclear. V lost 2 bases and J 6 bases, leaving 19 bases between the germline ends. The CDR3 is 16 residues long. Per germline, CDR1 SGDLS and CDR2 YYNGEE.